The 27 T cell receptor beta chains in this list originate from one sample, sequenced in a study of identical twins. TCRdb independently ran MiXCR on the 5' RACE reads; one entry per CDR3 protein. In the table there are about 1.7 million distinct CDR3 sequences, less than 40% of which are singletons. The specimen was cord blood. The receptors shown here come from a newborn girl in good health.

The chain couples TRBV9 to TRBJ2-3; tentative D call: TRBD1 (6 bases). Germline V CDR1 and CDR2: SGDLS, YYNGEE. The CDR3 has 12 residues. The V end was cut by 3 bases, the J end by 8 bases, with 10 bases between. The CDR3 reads CASSANRATQYF. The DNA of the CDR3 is TGTGCCAGCAGCGCCAACAGGGCTACGCAGTATTTT.

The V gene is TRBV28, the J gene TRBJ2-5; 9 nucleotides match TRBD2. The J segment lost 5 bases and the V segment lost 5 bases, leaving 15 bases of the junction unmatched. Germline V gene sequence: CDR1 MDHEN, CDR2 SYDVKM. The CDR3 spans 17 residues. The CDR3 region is CASSALISGRKGETQYF. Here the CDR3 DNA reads TGTGCCAGCAGTGCTCTAATTAGCGGGAGAAAGGGTGAGACCCAGTACTTC.

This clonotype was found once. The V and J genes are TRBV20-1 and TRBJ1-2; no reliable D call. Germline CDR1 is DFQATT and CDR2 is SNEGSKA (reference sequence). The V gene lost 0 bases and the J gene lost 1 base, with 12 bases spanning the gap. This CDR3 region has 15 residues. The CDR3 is CSARDHGGDNYGYTF. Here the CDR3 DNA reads TGCAGTGCTAGAGATCATGGCGGAGATAACTATGGCTACACCTTC.

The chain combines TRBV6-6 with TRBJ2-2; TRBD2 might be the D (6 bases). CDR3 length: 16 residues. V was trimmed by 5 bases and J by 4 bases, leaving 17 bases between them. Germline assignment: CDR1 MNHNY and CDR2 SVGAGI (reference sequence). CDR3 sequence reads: CASSLPGLDTTGELFF. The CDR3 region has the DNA TGTGCCAGCAGTCTCCCGGGACTCGACACCACCGGGGAGCTGTTTTTT.

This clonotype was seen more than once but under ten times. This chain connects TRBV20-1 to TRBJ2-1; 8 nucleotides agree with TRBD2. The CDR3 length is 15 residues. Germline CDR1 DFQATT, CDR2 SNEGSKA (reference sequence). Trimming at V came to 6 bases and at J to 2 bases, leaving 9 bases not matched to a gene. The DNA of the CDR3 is TGCAGTGCCCCTCAAGGAGCGGGAGCCTACAATGAGCAGTTCTTC. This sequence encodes CSAPQGAGAYNEQFF.

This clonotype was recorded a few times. CDR3 region: CASSDPAGYLYYGYTF. The CDR3 DNA reads as TGTGCCAGCAGTGATCCCGCAGGGTACCTCTACTATGGCTACACCTTC. The genes are TRBV6-1 and TRBJ1-2; possible D gene TRBD1, 5 bases. The CDR3 length is 16 residues. Per the germline V gene, CDR1 is MNHNS and CDR2 is SASEGT. Trimming left V 3 bases short and J 3 bases short, with 17 bases between.

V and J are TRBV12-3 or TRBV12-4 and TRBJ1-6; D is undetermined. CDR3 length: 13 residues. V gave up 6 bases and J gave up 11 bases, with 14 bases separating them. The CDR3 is CASSPDQLTPLHF. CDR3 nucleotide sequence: TGTGCCAGCAGCCCTGACCAGTTGACACCCCTCCACTTT.

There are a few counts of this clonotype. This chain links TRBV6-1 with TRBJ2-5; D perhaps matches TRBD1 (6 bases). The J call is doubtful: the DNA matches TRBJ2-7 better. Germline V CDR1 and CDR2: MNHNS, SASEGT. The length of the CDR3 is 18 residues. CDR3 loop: CASSEAIPTQGRAYEQYF. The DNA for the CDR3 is TGTGCCAGCAGTGAAGCGATACCCACCCAGGGGCGAGCCTACGAGCAGTACTTC.

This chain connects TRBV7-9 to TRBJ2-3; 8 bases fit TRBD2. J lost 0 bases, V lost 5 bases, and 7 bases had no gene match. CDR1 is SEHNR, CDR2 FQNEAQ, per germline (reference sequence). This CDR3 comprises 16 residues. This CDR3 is CASSPGGFTSTDTQYF. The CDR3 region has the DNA TGTGCCAGCAGCCCGGGGGGGTTCACGAGCACAGATACGCAGTATTTT.

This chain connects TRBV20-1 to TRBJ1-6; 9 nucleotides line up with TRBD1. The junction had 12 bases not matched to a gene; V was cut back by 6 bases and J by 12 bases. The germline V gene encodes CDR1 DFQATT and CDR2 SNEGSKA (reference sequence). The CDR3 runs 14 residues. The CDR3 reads CSAKGQGLGRPLHF. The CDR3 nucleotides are TGCAGTGCAAAGGGACAGGGTTTAGGTAGACCCCTCCACTTT.

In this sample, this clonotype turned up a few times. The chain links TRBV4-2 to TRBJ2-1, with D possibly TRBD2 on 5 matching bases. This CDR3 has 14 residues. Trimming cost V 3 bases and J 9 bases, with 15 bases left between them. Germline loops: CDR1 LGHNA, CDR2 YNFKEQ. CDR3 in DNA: TGTGCCAGCAGCCAGGACCCAGCGGTCAGTGAGCAGTTCTTC. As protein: CASSQDPAVSEQFF.

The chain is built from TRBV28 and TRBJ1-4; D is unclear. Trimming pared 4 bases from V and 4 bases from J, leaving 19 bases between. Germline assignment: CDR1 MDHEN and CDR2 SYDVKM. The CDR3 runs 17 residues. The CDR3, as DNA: TGTGCCAGCAGTTCAAACTCTCCCTACCGAATTAATGAAAAACTGTTTTTT. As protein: CASSSNSPYRINEKLFF.

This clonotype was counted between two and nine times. The CDR3: CSVAGQAMTANYGYTF. CDR3 bases: TGCAGCGTTGCCGGACAGGCCATGACAGCTAACTATGGCTACACCTTC. The chain recombines TRBV29-1 with TRBJ1-2, with 7 bases aligning to TRBD1. The V gene's germline CDR1 is SQVTM and CDR2 ANQGSEA. The V and J ends lost 4 bases and 0 bases, in that order; junction bases with no gene match: 11. The CDR3 has 16 amino acids. The full variable domain, with the rest looked up from reference TRBV29-1 and TRBJ1-2, is SAVISQKPSRDICQRGTSLTIQCQVDSQVTMMFWYRQQPGQSLTLIATANQGSEATYESGFVIDKFPISRPNLTFSTLTVSNMSPEDSSIYLCSVAGQAMTANYGYTFGSGTRLTVV.

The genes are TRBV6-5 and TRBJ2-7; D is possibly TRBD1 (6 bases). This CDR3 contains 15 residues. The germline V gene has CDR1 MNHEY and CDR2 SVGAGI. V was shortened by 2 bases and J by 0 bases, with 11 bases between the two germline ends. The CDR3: CASSYIRGPSYEQYF. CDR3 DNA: TGTGCCAGCAGTTACATCAGGGGCCCCTCCTACGAGCAGTACTTC.

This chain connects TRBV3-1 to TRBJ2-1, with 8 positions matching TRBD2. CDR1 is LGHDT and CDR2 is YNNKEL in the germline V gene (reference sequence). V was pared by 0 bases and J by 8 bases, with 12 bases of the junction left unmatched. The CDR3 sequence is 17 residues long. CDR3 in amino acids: CASSQDSGASGSHEQFF. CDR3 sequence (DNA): TGTGCCAGCAGCCAAGATAGTGGGGCTAGCGGGTCCCATGAGCAGTTCTTC.

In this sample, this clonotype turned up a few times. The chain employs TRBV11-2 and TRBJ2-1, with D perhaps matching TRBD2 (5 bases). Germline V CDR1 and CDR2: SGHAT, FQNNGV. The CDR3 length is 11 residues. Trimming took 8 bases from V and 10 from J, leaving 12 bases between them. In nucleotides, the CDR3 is TGTGCCAGCGAACTAGTAGTGGAGCAGTTCTTC. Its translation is CASELVVEQFF.

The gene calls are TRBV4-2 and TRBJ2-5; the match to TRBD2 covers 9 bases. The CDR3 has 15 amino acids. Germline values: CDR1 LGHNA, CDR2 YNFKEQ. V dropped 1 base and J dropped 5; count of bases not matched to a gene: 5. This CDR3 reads CASSQGGTSLETQYF. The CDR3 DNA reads TGTGCCAGCAGCCAAGGTGGGACTAGCTTGGAGACCCAGTACTTC.

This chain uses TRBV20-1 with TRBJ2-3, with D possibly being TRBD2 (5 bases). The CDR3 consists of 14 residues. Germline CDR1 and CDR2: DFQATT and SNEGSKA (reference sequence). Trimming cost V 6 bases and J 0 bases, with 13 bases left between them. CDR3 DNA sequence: TGCAGTGCCACGTTAGCGACTAGCACAGATACGCAGTATTTT. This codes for CSATLATSTDTQYF.

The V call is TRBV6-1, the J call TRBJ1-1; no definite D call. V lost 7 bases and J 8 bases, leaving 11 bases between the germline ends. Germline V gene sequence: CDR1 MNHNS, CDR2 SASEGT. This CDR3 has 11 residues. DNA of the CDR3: TGTGCCAGCAAGGGCCTCTACGAAGCTTTCTTT. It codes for CASKGLYEAFF.

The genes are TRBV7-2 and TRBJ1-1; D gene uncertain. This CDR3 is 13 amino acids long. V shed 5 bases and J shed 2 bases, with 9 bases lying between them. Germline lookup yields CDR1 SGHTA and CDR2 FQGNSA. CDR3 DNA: TGTGCCAGCAGCCACGGACCAAACACTGAAGCTTTCTTT. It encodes CASSHGPNTEAFF.

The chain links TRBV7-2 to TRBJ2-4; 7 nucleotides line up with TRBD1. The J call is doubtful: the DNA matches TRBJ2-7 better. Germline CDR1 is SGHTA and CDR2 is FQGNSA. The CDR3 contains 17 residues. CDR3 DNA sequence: TGTGCCAGCAGCGTAGAGGGGTTTACCGGGACAGTAGGCGAGCAGTACTTC. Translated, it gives CASSVEGFTGTVGEQYF.

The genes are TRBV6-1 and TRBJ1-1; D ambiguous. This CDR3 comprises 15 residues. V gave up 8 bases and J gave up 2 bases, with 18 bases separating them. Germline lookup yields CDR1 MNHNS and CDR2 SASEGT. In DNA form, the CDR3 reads TGTGCCAGCCGCCCGGGGAAGGGCGGAAACACTGAAGCTTTCTTT. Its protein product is CASRPGKGGNTEAFF.

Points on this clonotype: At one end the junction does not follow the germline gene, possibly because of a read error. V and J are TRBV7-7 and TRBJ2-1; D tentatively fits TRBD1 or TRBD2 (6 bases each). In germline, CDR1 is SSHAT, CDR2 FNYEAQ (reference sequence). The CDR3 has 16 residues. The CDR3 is CASSLDGGLGRHEQFF. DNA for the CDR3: TGTGCTAGCAGCTTAGATGGGGGGCTGGGACGCCATGAGCAGTTCTTC.

The CDR3 sequence is CASNRAGSPLHF. CDR3 DNA: TGTGCCAGCAATAGAGCAGGCTCGCCCCTCCACTTT. The chain carries TRBV2 and TRBJ1-6; D remains ambiguous. The V gene's germline CDR1 is SNHLY and CDR2 FYNNEI. The CDR3 runs 12 residues. With 7 bases removed from V and 13 bases from J, the gap between germline ends came to 14 bases.

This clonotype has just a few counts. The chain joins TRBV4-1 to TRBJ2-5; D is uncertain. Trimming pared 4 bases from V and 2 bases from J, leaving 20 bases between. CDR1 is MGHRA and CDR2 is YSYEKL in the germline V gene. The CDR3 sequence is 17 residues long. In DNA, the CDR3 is TGCGCCAGCAGCCTTAGAATCATAGTCGCTACACAAGAGACCCAGTACTTC. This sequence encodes CASSLRIIVATQETQYF.

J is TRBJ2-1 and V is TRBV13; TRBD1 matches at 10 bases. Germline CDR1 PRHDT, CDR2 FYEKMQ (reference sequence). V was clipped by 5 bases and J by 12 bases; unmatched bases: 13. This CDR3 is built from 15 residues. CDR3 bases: TGTGCCAGCAGCCACCCCTCGGACAGGGGGATTGCGCAGTTCTTC. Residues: CASSHPSDRGIAQFF.

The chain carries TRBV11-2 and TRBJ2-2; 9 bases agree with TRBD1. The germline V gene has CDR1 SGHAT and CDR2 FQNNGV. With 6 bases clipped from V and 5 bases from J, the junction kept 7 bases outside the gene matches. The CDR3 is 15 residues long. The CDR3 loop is CASRIPGQGTGELFF. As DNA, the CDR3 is TGTGCCAGCAGGATACCGGGACAGGGAACCGGGGAGCTGTTTTTT.